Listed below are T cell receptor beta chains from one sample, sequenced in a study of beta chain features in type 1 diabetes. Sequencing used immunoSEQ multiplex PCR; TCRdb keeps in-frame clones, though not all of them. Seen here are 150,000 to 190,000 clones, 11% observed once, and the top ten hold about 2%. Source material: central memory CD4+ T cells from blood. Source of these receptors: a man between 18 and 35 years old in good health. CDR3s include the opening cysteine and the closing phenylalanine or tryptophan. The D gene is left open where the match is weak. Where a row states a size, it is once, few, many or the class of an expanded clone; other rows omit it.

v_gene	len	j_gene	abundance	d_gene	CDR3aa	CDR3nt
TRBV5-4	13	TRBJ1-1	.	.	CASSLSGGTEAFF	TGTGCCAGCAGCTTGAGCGGAGGAACTGAAGCTTTCTTT
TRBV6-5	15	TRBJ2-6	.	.	CASSPTRSGANVLTF	TGTGCCAGCAGTCCCACTCGATCTGGGGCCAACGTCCTGACTTTC
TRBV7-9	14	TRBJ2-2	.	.	CASSLSTERGELFF	TGTGCCAGCAGCTTATCGACAGAAAGGGGGGAGCTGTTTTTT
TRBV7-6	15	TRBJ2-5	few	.	CASSPTTSLVGTQYF	TGTGCCAGCAGCCCGACGACTAGTTTGGTAGGGACCCAGTACTTC
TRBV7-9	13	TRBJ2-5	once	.	CASSLRGQETQYF	TGTGCCAGCAGCTTAAGGGGACAAGAGACCCAGTACTTC
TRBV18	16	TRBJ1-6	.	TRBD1	CASSPIQGNNNSPLHF	TGTGCCAGCTCACCAATACAGGGGAACAATAATTCACCCCTCCACTTT
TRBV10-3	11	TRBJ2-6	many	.	CASSGANVLTF	TGTGCCTCCTCTGGGGCCAACGTCCTGACTTTC
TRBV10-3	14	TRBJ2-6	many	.	CAMSIGSGANVLTF	TGTGCCATGAGTATAGGGTCTGGGGCCAACGTCCTGACTTTC
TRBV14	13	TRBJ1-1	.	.	CASSPLRGAEAFF	TGTGCCAGCAGCCCCCTAAGGGGTGCCGAAGCTTTCTTT
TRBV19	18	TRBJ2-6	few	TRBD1	CASTTTGTGGSGANVLTF	TGTGCCAGTACCACAACAGGGACAGGGGGCTCTGGGGCCAACGTCCTGACTTTC
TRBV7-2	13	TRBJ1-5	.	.	CASSDDRSQPQHF	TGTGCCAGCAGCGACGACAGGTCCCAGCCCCAGCATTTT
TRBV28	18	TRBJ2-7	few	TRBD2	CASSPRLAGGPRKYEQYF	TGTGCCAGCAGTCCCCGACTAGCGGGAGGGCCGCGGAAGTACGAGCAGTACTTC
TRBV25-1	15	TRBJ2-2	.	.	CASSVMSRGAGELFF	TGTGCCAGCAGTGTTATGAGCAGGGGAGCCGGGGAGCTGTTTTTT
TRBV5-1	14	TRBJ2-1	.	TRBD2	CASSLESGGNEQFF	TGCGCCAGCAGCTTGGAAAGCGGGGGGAATGAGCAGTTCTTC
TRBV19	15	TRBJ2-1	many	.	CASSLSSVGVNEQFF	TGTGCCAGTAGTTTGTCTAGCGTTGGGGTTAATGAGCAGTTCTTC
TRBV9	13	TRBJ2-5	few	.	CASSVALWETQYF	TGTGCCAGCAGCGTAGCTTTGTGGGAGACCCAGTACTTC
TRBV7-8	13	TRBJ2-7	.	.	CASTVRTMSEQYF	TGTGCCAGCACTGTGCGGACTATGAGCGAGCAGTACTTC
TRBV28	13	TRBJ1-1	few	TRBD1	CASNNRGRTEAFF	TGTGCCAGCAATAACAGGGGGCGAACTGAAGCTTTCTTT
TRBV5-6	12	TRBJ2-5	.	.	CASSTGAETQYF	TGTGCCAGCAGCACTGGCGCAGAGACCCAGTACTTC
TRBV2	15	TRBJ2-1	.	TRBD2	CASSGQGLLYNEQFF	TGTGCCAGCAGTGGTCAGGGACTACTATACAATGAGCAGTTCTTC
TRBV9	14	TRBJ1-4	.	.	CASSVGQWDEKLFF	TGTGCCAGCAGCGTAGGGCAGTGGGATGAAAAACTGTTTTTT
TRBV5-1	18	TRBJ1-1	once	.	CASSLGEVQFSPNTEAFF	TGCGCCAGCAGCTTGGGAGAGGTACAGTTCTCACCGAACACTGAAGCTTTCTTT
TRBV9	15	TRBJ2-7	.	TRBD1	CASSTQTGVANEQYF	TGTGCCAGCAGCACCCAGACAGGGGTAGCAAACGAGCAGTACTTC
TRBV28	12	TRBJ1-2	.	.	CASIARDYGYTF	TGTGCCAGCATTGCCAGGGACTATGGCTACACCTTC
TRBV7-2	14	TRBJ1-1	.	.	CASSLVSGNTEAFF	TGTGCCAGCAGCTTAGTATCAGGAAACACTGAAGCTTTCTTT
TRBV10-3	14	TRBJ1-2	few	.	CAISESGFAYGYTF	TGTGCCATCAGTGAGTCGGGGTTCGCCTATGGCTACACCTTC
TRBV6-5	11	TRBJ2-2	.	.	CASSYSSELFF	TGTGCCAGCAGTTACTCCTCCGAGCTGTTTTTT
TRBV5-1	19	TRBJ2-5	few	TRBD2	CASSVGTVGLAGVGETQYF	TGCGCCAGCAGCGTCGGGACAGTTGGACTAGCGGGAGTGGGAGAGACCCAGTACTTC
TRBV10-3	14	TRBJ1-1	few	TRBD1	CASSRDREQSQAFF	TGTGCCAGCAGCAGGGACAGGGAGCAATCTCAAGCTTTCTTT
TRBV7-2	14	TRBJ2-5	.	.	CASSLQGYQETQYF	TGTGCCAGCAGCTTACAGGGGTACCAAGAGACCCAGTACTTC
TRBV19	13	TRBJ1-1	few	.	CASSIRQGTEAFF	TGTGCCAGTAGTATACGGCAGGGGACTGAAGCTTTCTTT
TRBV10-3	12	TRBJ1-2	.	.	CAISSGGGGYTF	TGTGCCATCAGTTCAGGAGGAGGAGGCTACACCTTC
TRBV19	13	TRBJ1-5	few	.	CASSPDRGQPQHF	TGTGCCAGTAGTCCTGACAGAGGTCAGCCCCAGCATTTT
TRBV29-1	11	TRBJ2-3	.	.	CSVELTDTQYF	TGCAGCGTTGAACTTACAGATACGCAGTATTTT
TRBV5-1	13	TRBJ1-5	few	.	CASSLDANQPQHF	TGCGCCAGCAGCTTGGACGCAAATCAGCCCCAGCATTTT
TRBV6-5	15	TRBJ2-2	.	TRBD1	CASRRDRAGTGELFF	TGTGCCAGCAGGCGGGACAGGGCGGGCACCGGGGAGCTGTTTTTT
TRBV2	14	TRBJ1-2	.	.	CASRSGHLNYGYTF	TGTGCCAGCAGATCGGGACACCTTAACTATGGCTACACCTTC
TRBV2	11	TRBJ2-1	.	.	CASSEWDEQFF	TGTGCCAGCAGTGAATGGGATGAGCAGTTCTTC
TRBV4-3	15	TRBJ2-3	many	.	CASSQVVRGTDTQYF	TGCGCCAGCAGCCAAGTCGTACGGGGAACAGATACGCAGTATTTT
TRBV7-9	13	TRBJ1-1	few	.	CASSSRQNTEAFF	TGTGCCAGCAGCTCGCGACAGAACACTGAAGCTTTCTTT
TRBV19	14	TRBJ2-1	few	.	CASTVGTAYNEQFF	TGTGCCAGTACGGTTGGGACCGCCTACAATGAGCAGTTCTTC
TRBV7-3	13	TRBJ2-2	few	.	CASSLPGVGELFF	TGTGCCAGCAGCTTACCAGGGGTCGGGGAGCTGTTTTTT
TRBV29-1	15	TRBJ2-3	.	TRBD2	CSVGIAGGSTDTQYF	TGCAGCGTTGGGATAGCGGGAGGGAGCACAGATACGCAGTATTTT
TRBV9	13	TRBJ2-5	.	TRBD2	CASSFGRGDGQYF	TGTGCCAGCAGCTTCGGACGGGGGGATGGCCAGTACTTC
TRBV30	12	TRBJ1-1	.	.	CAWSVRGREAFF	TGTGCCTGGAGTGTACGGGGGCGTGAAGCTTTCTTT
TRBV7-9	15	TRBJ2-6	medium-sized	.	CASSPGDAGANVLTF	TGTGCCAGCAGTCCCGGGGATGCTGGGGCCAACGTCCTGACTTTC